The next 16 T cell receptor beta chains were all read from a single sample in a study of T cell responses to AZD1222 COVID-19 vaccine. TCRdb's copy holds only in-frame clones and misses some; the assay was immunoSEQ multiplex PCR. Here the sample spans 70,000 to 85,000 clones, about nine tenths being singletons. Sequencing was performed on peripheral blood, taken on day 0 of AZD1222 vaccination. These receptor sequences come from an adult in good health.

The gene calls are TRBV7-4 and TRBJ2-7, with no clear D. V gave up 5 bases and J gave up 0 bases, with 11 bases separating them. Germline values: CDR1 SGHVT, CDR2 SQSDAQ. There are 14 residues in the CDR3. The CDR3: CASSRDINSYEQYF. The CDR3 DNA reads TGTGCCAGCAGCCGTGACATCAACTCCTACGAGCAGTACTTC.

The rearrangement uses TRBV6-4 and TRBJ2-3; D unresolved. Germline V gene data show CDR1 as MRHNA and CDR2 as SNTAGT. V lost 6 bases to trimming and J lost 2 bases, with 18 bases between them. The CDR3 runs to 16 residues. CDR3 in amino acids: CASSLQIGQTTDTQYF. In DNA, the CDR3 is TGTGCCAGCAGCCTGCAAATTGGGCAGACCACAGATACGCAGTATTTT.

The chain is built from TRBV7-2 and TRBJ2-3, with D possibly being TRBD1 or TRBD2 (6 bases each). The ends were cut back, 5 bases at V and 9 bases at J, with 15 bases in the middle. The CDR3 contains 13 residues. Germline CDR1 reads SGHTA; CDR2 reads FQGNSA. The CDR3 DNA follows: TGTGCCAGCAGCCCCCACGGGGGCAACACGCAGTATTTT. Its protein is CASSPHGGNTQYF. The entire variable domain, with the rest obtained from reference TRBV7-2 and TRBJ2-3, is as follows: GAGVSQSPSNKVTEKGKDVELRCDPISGHTALYWYRQSLGQGLEFLIYFQGNSAPDKSGLPSDRFSAERTGGSVSTLTIQRTQQEDSAVYLCASSPHGGNTQYFGPGTRLTVL.

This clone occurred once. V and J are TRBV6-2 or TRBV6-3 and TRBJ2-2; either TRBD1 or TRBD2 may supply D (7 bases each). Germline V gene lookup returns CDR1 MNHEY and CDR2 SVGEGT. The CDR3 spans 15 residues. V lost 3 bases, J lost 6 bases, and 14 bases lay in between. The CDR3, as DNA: TGTGCCAGCAGTTATGGGAGGGGGCCCTCCGGGGAGCTGTTTTTT. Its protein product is CASSYGRGPSGELFF.

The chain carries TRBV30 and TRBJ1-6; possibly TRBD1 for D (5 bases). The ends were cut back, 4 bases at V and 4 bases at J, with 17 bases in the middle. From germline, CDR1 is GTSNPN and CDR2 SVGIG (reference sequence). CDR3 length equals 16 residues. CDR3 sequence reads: CAWTKAQQVYNSPLHF. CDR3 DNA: TGTGCCTGGACAAAAGCACAACAGGTGTATAATTCACCCCTCCACTTT.

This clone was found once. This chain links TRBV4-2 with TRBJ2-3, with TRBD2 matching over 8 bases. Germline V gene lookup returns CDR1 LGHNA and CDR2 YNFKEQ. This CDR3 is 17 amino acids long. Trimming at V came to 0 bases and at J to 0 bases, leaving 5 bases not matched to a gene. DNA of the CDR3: TGTGCCAGCAGCCAAGATAGAGCGGGGGCTAGCACAGATACGCAGTATTTT. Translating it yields CASSQDRAGASTDTQYF.

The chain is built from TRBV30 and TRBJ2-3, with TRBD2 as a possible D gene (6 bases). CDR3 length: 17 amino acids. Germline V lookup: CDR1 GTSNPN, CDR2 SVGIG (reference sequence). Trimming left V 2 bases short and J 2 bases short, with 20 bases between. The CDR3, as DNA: TGTGCCTGGAGTCCAAGCCCTACTAGCTCACTCACAGATACGCAGTATTTT. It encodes CAWSPSPTSSLTDTQYF.

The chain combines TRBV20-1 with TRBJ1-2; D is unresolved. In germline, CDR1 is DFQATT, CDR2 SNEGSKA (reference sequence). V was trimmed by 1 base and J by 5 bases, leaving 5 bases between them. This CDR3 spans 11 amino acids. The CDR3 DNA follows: TGCAGTGCTAGAGGAGTTTATGGCTACACCTTC. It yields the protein CSARGVYGYTF.

The CDR3 spells CASSLGSGVGSGRARHEQYF. The CDR3 DNA is TGTGCCAGCAGTTTAGGCAGTGGGGTTGGTAGCGGGAGGGCGAGGCACGAGCAGTACTTC. J is TRBJ2-7 and V is TRBV28, with TRBD2 identical over 11 bases. This CDR3 comprises 20 residues. Germline-derived CDR1 and CDR2 are MDHEN and SYDVKM. Trimming at V came to 2 bases and at J to 5 bases, leaving 20 bases not matched to a gene.

CDR3 protein: CASSLATGTGELFF. CDR3 sequence (DNA): TGCGCCAGCAGCTTGGCCACTGGCACCGGGGAGCTGTTTTTT. V gene TRBV5-1 combines with J gene TRBJ2-2; no firm D call. This CDR3 contains 14 residues. V lost 0 bases to trimming and J lost 4 bases, with 7 bases between them. Germline V gene data show CDR1 as SGHRS and CDR2 as YFSETQ.

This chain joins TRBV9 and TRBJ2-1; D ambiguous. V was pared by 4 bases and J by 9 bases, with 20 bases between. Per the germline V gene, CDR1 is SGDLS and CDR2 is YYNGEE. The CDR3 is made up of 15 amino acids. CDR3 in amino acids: CASSPGYPKFGEQFF. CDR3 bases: TGTGCCAGCAGCCCCGGGTACCCGAAGTTCGGTGAGCAGTTCTTC.

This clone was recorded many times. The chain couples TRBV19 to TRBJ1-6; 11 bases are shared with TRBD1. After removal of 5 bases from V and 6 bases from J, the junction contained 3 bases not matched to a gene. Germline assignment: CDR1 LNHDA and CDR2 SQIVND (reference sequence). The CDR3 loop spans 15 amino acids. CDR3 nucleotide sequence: TGTGCCAGTAGTGCCGGGACAGGGGGTAATTCACCCCTCCACTTT. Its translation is CASSAGTGGNSPLHF.

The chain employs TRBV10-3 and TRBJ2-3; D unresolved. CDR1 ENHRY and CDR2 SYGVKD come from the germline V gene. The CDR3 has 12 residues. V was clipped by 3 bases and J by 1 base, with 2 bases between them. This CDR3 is CAISDRTDTQYF. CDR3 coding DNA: TGTGCCATCAGTGACCGCACAGATACGCAGTATTTT.

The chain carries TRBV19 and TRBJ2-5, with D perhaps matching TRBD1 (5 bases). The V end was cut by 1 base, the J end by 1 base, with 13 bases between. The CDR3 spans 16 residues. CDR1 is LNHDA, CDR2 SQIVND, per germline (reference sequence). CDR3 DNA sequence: TGTGCCAGTAGTATAGGGGGCAGGGCCATCCAAGAGACCCAGTACTTC. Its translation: CASSIGGRAIQETQYF.

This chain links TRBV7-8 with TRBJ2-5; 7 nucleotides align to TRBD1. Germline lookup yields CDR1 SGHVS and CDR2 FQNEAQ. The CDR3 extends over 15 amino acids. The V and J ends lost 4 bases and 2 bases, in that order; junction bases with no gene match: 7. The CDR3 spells CASSSFPRGQETQYF. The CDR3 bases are TGTGCCAGCAGCTCATTCCCCAGGGGGCAAGAGACCCAGTACTTC.

CDR3 coding DNA: TGTGCCAGCACACGGACAGGGAGCTCTGGAAACACCATATATTTT. Its protein is CASTRTGSSGNTIYF. This rearrangement joins TRBV6-5 to TRBJ1-3; 8 bases map to TRBD1. Germline CDR1 reads MNHEY; CDR2 reads SVGAGI. Trimming cost V 7 bases and J 0 bases; bases outside gene matches: 5. The CDR3 spans 15 residues.